These T cell receptor beta chains were read from a single sample in a study of post-analysis software for immune sequencing data. TCRdb used MiXCR to reprocess the PCR reads, holding one entry per CDR3 protein. This sample has 650,000 to 850,000 distinct CDR3 sequences; about 50% occur once, and the top ten carry 4% to 5.5%. The sequenced sample consisted of blood. Source of these receptors: a girl between 5 and 17 years old with multiple sclerosis. The CDR3 runs from the conserved cysteine through the conserved F or W. Expanded clones get a size class; other rows say once, few or many, or leave the size out.

J | V | size | CDR3
TRBJ2-5 | TRBV3-1 | - | CASSQPPGGPETQYF
TRBJ2-1 | TRBV20-1 | - | CSARGAPYNEQFF
TRBJ2-7 | TRBV29-1 | - | CSVVAASYEQYF
TRBJ2-7 | TRBV20-1 | few | CSAPFTYEQYF
TRBJ2-4 | TRBV12-3/TRBV12-4 | - | CANRKRGGREDKNIQYF
TRBJ1-2 | TRBV29-1 | few | CSVVKGGGAYGYTF
TRBJ2-7 | TRBV27 | - | CASRGFHEQYF
TRBJ2-7 | TRBV6-6 | - | CASSYTGTGYAYEQYF
TRBJ2-4 | TRBV7-2 | - | CASSLALDRGGNIQYF
TRBJ2-7 | TRBV7-2 | - | CASSRSLPDTKTYEQYF
TRBJ1-1 | TRBV7-9 | - | CASSLGGSAAGDTEAFF
TRBJ2-7 | TRBV2 | - | CASSAPGLGVYEQYF
- | TRBV25-1 | few | CASRPNLRDRGVYEQYF
TRBJ1-2 | TRBV20-1 | - | CSASLPGINYGYTF
TRBJ2-1 | TRBV7-6 | - | CASSWDRHEQFF
TRBJ1-4 | TRBV6-6 | - | CASSYSSGVEKLFF
TRBJ2-5 | TRBV20-1 | - | CSAPPGETQYF
TRBJ2-3 | TRBV29-1 | - | CSVCRNHLSTDTQYF
- | TRBV5-1 | few | CASGLQGNINEQYF
TRBJ2-5 | TRBV3-1 | - | CASSLHQGLQETQYF
TRBJ2-3 | TRBV29-1 | few | CSVVRTGGTDTQYF
TRBJ1-2 | TRBV10-3 | few | CAITQGANQGYGYTF
TRBJ2-1 | TRBV5-6 | few | CASSFSGGPYNEQFF
TRBJ2-1 | TRBV29-1 | - | CSVEGLARTYNEQFF
TRBJ1-5 | TRBV9 | - | CASSVAGGNQPQHF
TRBJ2-3 | TRBV30 | - | CAWRGDSTDTQYF
TRBJ2-3 | TRBV12-3/TRBV12-4 | - | CASSLVSGGRDTQYF
TRBJ2-2 | TRBV20-1 | - | CSASGPQVGTGELFF
TRBJ1-2 | TRBV15 | few | CATSRDLTGIGYGYTF
TRBJ2-1 | TRBV9 | few | CASSTGTFNEQFF
TRBJ1-2 | TRBV15 | - | CATSSSMTGRTNYGYTF
TRBJ1-4 | TRBV5-1 | - | CASSLARGSNEKLFF
TRBJ2-5 | TRBV5-1 | few | CASSSEPVGETQYF
- | TRBV27 | - | CVSSLEQGTYEQYF
TRBJ2-7 | TRBV27 | few | CASSHTSGRDYEQYF
TRBJ2-1 | TRBV6-1 | few | CASSKVYGGIGDEQFF
TRBJ2-5 | TRBV11-2 | few | CASSFTANLGQGAREQYF
TRBJ2-1 | TRBV30 | - | CAWGTSGGYNEQFF
TRBJ1-1 | TRBV9 | - | CASSALGGGNTEAFF
TRBJ1-1 | TRBV10-3 | - | CAISGGQEAFF